This note documents a single T cell receptor beta chain sequence. Germline values: CDR1 SGHTA, CDR2 FQGNSA. The V gene end was trimmed by 5 bases and the J gene end by 5 bases; junction bases not matched to a gene: 11. The CDR3 loop spans 16 amino acids. TCRdb's table, derived via immunoSEQ multiplex PCR, lists solely in-frame clones and lacks some. Of 150,000 to 200,000 clones in the sample, 85% to 95% were seen once. The sample originates from a study of T cell responses to AZD1222 COVID-19 vaccine. The sequencing used peripheral blood, collected on day 0 of AZD1222 vaccination. The chain uses TRBV7-2 and TRBJ2-3; 9 positions agree with TRBD1. The clonotype comes from an adult in good health. This CDR3 reads CASSQLGTGRRDTQYF. The CDR3 DNA follows: TGTGCCAGCAGCCAACTCGGGACAGGGCGGAGAGATACGCAGTATTTT.